The 18 T cell receptor beta chains below were found in one sample sequenced in a study of shared clonotypes between healthy human individuals (dated by TCRdb to about 2020). The receptor library was made with the immunoSEQ multiplex PCR assay. TCRdb re-hosts the immuneACCESS table, in-frame sequences only. Its copies lack some clones; in the studies checked, an unresolved V gene accounts for under half of them, and the cause for the rest is not known. The sample profile shows 2 million or so clones; roughly 94% of them were found once. The ten largest clones capture approximately 0.13% of the sample. Specimen: naive CD4+ T cells sorted from blood. The meaning of the sample's cell subset or site label: CD45RA+ positively selected. The receptors originated from a man between 18 and 29 years old in good health.

V gene TRBV2 combines with J gene TRBJ2-5; 7 bases match TRBD1. There are 15 residues in the CDR3. Trimming removed 6 bases from V and 3 bases from J; junction bases left unmatched: 10. Per germline, CDR1 SNHLY and CDR2 FYNNEI. CDR3 coding DNA: TGTGCCAGCAGAATGACAGGGTTAGGGGAAGAGACCCAGTACTTC. Translating it yields CASRMTGLGEETQYF.

The chain recombines TRBV7-9 with TRBJ2-1; weak D call: TRBD2 (5 bases). Trimming stripped 1 base from V and 6 bases from J, with 16 bases between. CDR1 and CDR2 (germline): SEHNR, FQNEAQ (reference sequence). The CDR3 is 16 residues long. The DNA for the CDR3 is TGTGCCAGCAGCTTAGGACTAAGATCGCCTTCCAATGAGCAGTTCTTC. The encoded protein is CASSLGLRSPSNEQFF. The whole variable domain, remainder taken from reference TRBV7-9 and TRBJ2-1, is DTGVSQNPRHKITKRGQNVTFRCDPISEHNRLYWYRQTLGQGPEFLTYFQNEAQLEKSRLLSDRFSAERPKGSFSTLEIQRTEQGDSAMYLCASSLGLRSPSNEQFFGPGTRLTVL.

Of note for this clone: This CDR3 is also generated by other DNA sequences in the sample. This rearrangement joins TRBV7-9 to TRBJ1-6; the D is unclear. Between the trimmed V and J ends, which lost 5 bases and 0 bases, there was a span of 17 bases. Per germline, CDR1 SEHNR and CDR2 FQNEAQ (reference sequence). The CDR3 runs 18 residues. As DNA, the CDR3 is TGTGCCAGCAGCCGAGTTGGCACCCCGAGCTCCTATAATTCACCCCTCCACTTT. The encoded protein is CASSRVGTPSSYNSPLHF.

This sequence joins TRBV30 and TRBJ2-3; weak D call: TRBD2 (5 bases). Germline CDR1 is GTSNPN and CDR2 is SVGIG (reference sequence). Trimming took off 4 bases at V and 1 base at J, with 12 bases between the two ends. There are 14 residues in the CDR3. CDR3 in amino acids: CAWKKGSGTDTQYF. The CDR3 nucleotides read TGTGCCTGGAAAAAAGGTAGCGGCACAGATACGCAGTATTTT.

The chain has TRBV6-5 and TRBJ2-3; no definite D call. Germline values: CDR1 MNHEY, CDR2 SVGAGI. V lost 10 bases and J lost 6, with 14 bases in between. The length of the CDR3 is 12 residues. The CDR3 DNA reads TGTGCCACCACGTGGGATGGGGATACGCAGTATTTT. Its translation is CATTWDGDTQYF.

Of note for this clone: Other DNA sequences in this specimen translate into the identical CDR3. The chain employs TRBV7-9 and TRBJ2-5, with D perhaps TRBD2 (6 bases). Germline V gene data show CDR1 as SEHNR and CDR2 as FQNEAQ (reference sequence). V was shortened by 1 base and J by 5 bases, with 11 bases between the two germline ends. This CDR3 has 14 amino acids. CDR3 amino acids: CASSLVGGPETQYF. CDR3 in DNA: TGTGCCAGCAGCTTAGTCGGGGGACCGGAGACCCAGTACTTC.

V and J are TRBV18 and TRBJ1-1; no definite D call. The CDR3 is 13 amino acids. V lost 4 bases and J 6 bases, leaving 12 bases between the germline ends. Germline V gives CDR1 KGHSH, CDR2 LQKENI. CDR3 bases: TGTGCCAGCTCACAACCTCCCGACTCTGAAGCTTTCTTT. Residues: CASSQPPDSEAFF.

The chain is built from TRBV6-6 and TRBJ1-2, with 12 bases identical to TRBD1. With 5 bases clipped from V and 6 bases from J, the junction kept 10 bases outside the gene matches. The germline gives CDR1 MNHNY, CDR2 SVGAGI (reference sequence). The CDR3 contains 16 residues. The CDR3 protein is CASSKGAGQGANGYTF. The CDR3 DNA reads TGTGCCAGCAGTAAGGGAGCGGGACAGGGGGCCAATGGCTACACCTTC.

This clone was picked up a small number of times. The genes are TRBV6-5 and TRBJ1-5; the D is unclear. Trimming removed 5 bases at V and 3 bases at J, with 5 bases between. The CDR3 has 12 amino acids. Germline assignment: CDR1 MNHEY and CDR2 SVGAGI. The CDR3 DNA follows: TGTGCCAGCAGTGACAACAATCAGCCCCAGCATTTT. It codes for CASSDNNQPQHF.

The genes are TRBV18 and TRBJ2-4; 10 nucleotides line up with TRBD1. The V gene end was trimmed by 6 bases and the J gene end by 9 bases; junction bases not matched to a gene: 8. Germline values: CDR1 KGHSH, CDR2 LQKENI. The CDR3 is 14 residues long. The CDR3 loop is CASSSRDRGSIQYF. CDR3 sequence (DNA): TGTGCCAGCTCGTCCCGGGACAGGGGTAGCATTCAGTACTTC.

The chain recombines TRBV27 with TRBJ2-4; D gene ambiguous. Looked up from germline, CDR1 is MNHEY and CDR2 is SMNVEV (reference sequence). CDR3 length: 15 amino acids. V was shortened by 6 bases and J by 0 bases, with 12 bases between the two germline ends. The CDR3 loop reads CASRPDLLAKNIQYF. The CDR3 DNA sequence: TGTGCCAGCAGGCCGGACCTCCTAGCCAAAAACATTCAGTACTTC.

As regards this clone: Other DNA sequences from this sample encode an identical CDR3 as well. J is TRBJ2-3 and V is TRBV28; D is unresolved. Germline CDR1 reads MDHEN; CDR2 reads SYDVKM. Trimming pared 6 bases from V and 0 bases from J, leaving 4 bases between. This CDR3 has 12 residues. CDR3 region: CASRESTDTQYF. The DNA for the CDR3 is TGTGCCAGCAGGGAGAGCACAGATACGCAGTATTTT.

The V and J genes are TRBV4-1 and TRBJ1-5, with a weak D call TRBD1 (6 bases). V dropped 0 bases and J dropped 2 bases, with 14 bases sitting between them. The CDR3 contains 17 residues. The germline gives CDR1 MGHRA, CDR2 YSYEKL. The CDR3 sequence is CASSQEGGAEGNQPQHF. DNA for the CDR3: TGCGCCAGCAGCCAAGAAGGGGGGGCGGAGGGCAATCAGCCCCAGCATTTT.

V and J are TRBV11-2 and TRBJ1-1; 9 bases agree with TRBD1. V shed 2 bases and J 2 bases; nucleotides not matched to a gene: 3. Germline V gives CDR1 SGHAT, CDR2 FQNNGV. There are 15 residues in the CDR3. DNA for the CDR3: TGTGCCAGCAGCTTAACAACAGGGGGCAACACTGAAGCTTTCTTT. It specifies CASSLTTGGNTEAFF.

The V and J genes are TRBV28 and TRBJ1-5; no reliable D call. CDR1 MDHEN and CDR2 SYDVKM come from the germline V gene. CDR3 length equals 16 residues. Trimming cost V 5 bases and J 2 bases, with 16 bases left between them. The CDR3 coding sequence is TGTGCCAGCAGTCCCGGGATGAGGACGGGCAATCAGCCCCAGCATTTT. Amino acid sequence: CASSPGMRTGNQPQHF.

The rearrangement links TRBV7-2 to TRBJ1-2; D is perhaps TRBD1 (5 bases). Trimming shortened V by 5 bases and J by 5 bases, and 18 bases separated the two germline ends. CDR1 SGHTA and CDR2 FQGNSA come from the germline V gene. The CDR3 totals 15 residues. The CDR3 DNA is TGTGCCAGCAGCCTCGGGACCCACCCGACTTATGGCTACACCTTC. This gives the protein CASSLGTHPTYGYTF. Based on the CDR3 plus reference TRBV7-2 and TRBJ1-2, the full variable domain is GAGVSQSPSNKVTEKGKDVELRCDPISGHTALYWYRQSLGQGLEFLIYFQGNSAPDKSGLPSDRFSAERTGGSVSTLTIQRTQQEDSAVYLCASSLGTHPTYGYTFGSGTRLTVV.

The rearrangement uses TRBV7-8 and TRBJ2-7, with D perhaps TRBD1 (5 bases). CDR1 is SGHVS and CDR2 is FQNEAQ in the germline V gene. The CDR3 loop spans 14 amino acids. The ends were cut back, 2 bases at V and 3 bases at J, with 11 bases in the middle. The CDR3 sequence: CASSLQGINYEQYF. The CDR3 DNA is TGTGCCAGCAGCTTACAGGGAATCAACTACGAGCAGTACTTC.

This chain links TRBV9 with TRBJ2-7, with 7 bases aligning to TRBD2. The CDR3 contains 18 residues. Trimming took 3 bases from V and 4 from J; bases not matched to a gene: 19. In germline, CDR1 is SGDLS, CDR2 YYNGEE. The CDR3 DNA is TGTGCCAGCAGCGATAATCCCGCTTCGGGAGGTCGTAGGTACGAGCAGTACTTC. This encodes CASSDNPASGGRRYEQYF.